The 14 T cell receptor beta chains below all came from one sample that was sequenced in a study of cytomegalovirus exposure and HLA in healthy donors. In the PCR, 60 Vbeta and 13 Jbeta primers were used. TCRdb's copy holds only in-frame clones and misses some; the assay was immunoSEQ multiplex PCR. This sample carries 200,000 or so clones, 82% of them seen once, and the ten largest clones take roughly 6%. The specimen sequenced was PBMCs. These receptors were taken from a woman aged 45-65 years in good health and CMV-seropositive.

This clone has only one observation. The chain couples TRBV10-3 to TRBJ1-5; D is possibly TRBD1 (5 bases). Per germline, CDR1 ENHRY and CDR2 SYGVKD. This CDR3 comprises 14 residues. V dropped 3 bases and J dropped 7 bases, with 13 bases sitting between them. The CDR3 sequence is CAISEQVRVQPQHF. CDR3 sequence (DNA): TGTGCCATCAGTGAACAGGTCAGGGTACAGCCCCAGCATTTT.

With respect to this clone: Other DNA sequences in this specimen translate into the identical CDR3. The V and J genes are TRBV2 and TRBJ1-2; weak D call: TRBD1 (5 bases). V was trimmed by 4 bases and J by 4 bases, leaving 13 bases between them. Germline V gene data show CDR1 as SNHLY and CDR2 as FYNNEI. The CDR3 length is 14 residues. The CDR3: CASSVGSGGYGYTF. The CDR3 DNA follows: TGTGCCAGCAGTGTGGGCAGCGGGGGCTATGGCTACACCTTC.

The gene calls are TRBV19 and TRBJ1-2; 8 bases map to TRBD1. This CDR3 has 13 amino acids. CDR1 is LNHDA and CDR2 is SQIVND in the germline V gene (reference sequence). V dropped 5 bases and J dropped 7; count of bases not matched to a gene: 6. CDR3 sequence (DNA): TGTGCCAGTAGTTCATCGACAGGGGTTGGCTACACCTTC. This sequence encodes CASSSSTGVGYTF.

The V and J genes are TRBV15 and TRBJ2-2, with 11 bases lining up with TRBD2. The V segment lost 3 bases and the J segment 8 bases; nucleotides outside the gene matches: 8. The CDR3 contains 16 residues. Germline lookup yields CDR1 LNHNV and CDR2 YYDKDF (reference sequence). CDR3 sequence reads: CATSSDSGGAVGELFF. CDR3 nucleotides: TGTGCCACCAGCAGTGATAGCGGGGGGGCCGTTGGGGAGCTGTTTTTT.

This clone appeared a single time. The chain links TRBV6-5 to TRBJ1-2; D is perhaps TRBD1 (5 bases). Between the trimmed V and J ends, which lost 6 bases and 4 bases, there was a span of 12 bases. From germline, CDR1 is MNHEY and CDR2 SVGAGI. The CDR3 has 13 residues. CDR3 sequence: CASSPGVPYGYTF. CDR3 sequence (DNA): TGTGCCAGCAGCCCGGGGGTGCCCTATGGCTACACCTTC.

The rearrangement links TRBV6-4 to TRBJ1-1; 8 positions agree with TRBD1. The CDR3 runs to 14 residues. Germline values: CDR1 MRHNA, CDR2 SNTAGT. Germline trimming cut 6 bases from V and 1 base from J; bases unmatched to any gene: 4. CDR3 DNA sequence: TGTGCCAGCAGAAGGACAGGGTCGAACACTGAAGCTTTCTTT. It specifies CASRRTGSNTEAFF.

This chain joins TRBV15 and TRBJ2-2, with D perhaps matching TRBD1 (5 bases). Trimming took off 0 bases at V and 5 bases at J, with 16 bases between the two ends. The CDR3 contains 17 residues. Germline V gives CDR1 LNHNV, CDR2 YYDKDF (reference sequence). CDR3 nucleotides: TGTGCCACCAGCAGAGATATGGCATGGACAATGACCGGGGAGCTGTTTTTT. Amino acid sequence: CATSRDMAWTMTGELFF.

This clone occurred once. This sequence joins TRBV5-1 and TRBJ2-1; 14 positions match TRBD2. Germline V lookup: CDR1 SGHRS, CDR2 YFSETQ. With V trimmed by 1 base and J by 4 bases, 7 bases remained unmatched. The CDR3 runs 18 residues. For the CDR3, the DNA is TGCGCCAGCAGCTTGAGCCCTGGACTAGCGGGGGGATACAATGAGCAGTTCTTC. Its translation is CASSLSPGLAGGYNEQFF.

This sequence joins TRBV7-6 and TRBJ2-3; TRBD1 might be the D (5 bases). Germline V lookup: CDR1 SGHVS, CDR2 FNYEAQ. Trimming pared 1 base from V and 3 bases from J, leaving 11 bases between. The CDR3 extends over 15 amino acids. The CDR3 DNA is TGTGCCAGCAGCTTAGGGCCAGGGTGGACAGATACGCAGTATTTT. Amino acid sequence: CASSLGPGWTDTQYF.

The chain is built from TRBV5-1 and TRBJ1-2; D call uncertain. Trimming pared 0 bases from V and 3 bases from J, leaving 12 bases between. Per germline, CDR1 SGHRS and CDR2 YFSETQ. This CDR3 is 15 amino acids long. CDR3 DNA sequence: TGCGCCAGCAGCTTGGGTCAGGCATCTTACTATGGCTACACCTTC. This gives the protein CASSLGQASYYGYTF.

The chain has TRBV19 and TRBJ2-1, with 10 bases that match TRBD2. The CDR3 is 16 amino acids. V was pared by 7 bases and J by 0 bases, with 6 bases of the junction left unmatched. Per the germline V gene, CDR1 is LNHDA and CDR2 is SQIVND (reference sequence). CDR3 region: CASTGIAGGSYNEQFF. Written as DNA, the CDR3 is TGTGCCAGTACCGGCATAGCGGGAGGCTCCTACAATGAGCAGTTCTTC. Based on the CDR3 plus reference TRBV19 and TRBJ2-1, the full variable domain is DGGITQSPKYLFRKEGQNVTLSCEQNLNHDAMYWYRQDPGQGLRLIYYSQIVNDFQKGDIAEGYSVSREKKESFPLTVTSAQKNPTAFYLCASTGIAGGSYNEQFFGPGTRLTVL.

The CDR3 DNA reads TGTGCCAGTATCCCGCGGGGGAAAACTAACACCATATATTTT. This gives the protein CASIPRGKTNTIYF. The chain combines TRBV19 with TRBJ1-3, with D maybe TRBD1 (5 bases). Germline V gene sequence: CDR1 LNHDA, CDR2 SQIVND (reference sequence). CDR3 size: 14 residues. Trimming stripped 7 bases from V and 7 bases from J, with 17 bases between.

This chain joins TRBV5-8 and TRBJ2-7; possible D gene TRBD2, 6 bases. Trimming took 0 bases from V and 3 from J, leaving 10 bases between them. The CDR3 contains 14 residues. In germline, CDR1 is SGHTS, CDR2 YDEGEE. CDR3 bases: TGTGCCAGCAGCTTGGACGGGAGTGGCTACGAGCAGTACTTC. It is translated as CASSLDGSGYEQYF.

V gene TRBV5-4 combines with J gene TRBJ2-1; 9 bases match TRBD1. This CDR3 is built from 15 residues. Losses at the gene ends were 3 bases for V and 0 bases for J; bases not matched to a gene: 1. Per germline, CDR1 SGHNT and CDR2 YYREEE (reference sequence). The CDR3 protein is CASSSGQGSYNEQFF. The DNA of the CDR3 is TGTGCCAGCAGCTCGGGACAGGGCTCCTACAATGAGCAGTTCTTC.